The 20 T cell receptor beta chains below all came from one sample that was sequenced in a study of T cell changes during pregnancy in multiple sclerosis. The protocol was immunoSEQ multiplex PCR, while the TCRdb copy is restricted to in-frame clones and leaves out a portion. The repertoire has about 74,000 clones, around 85% of them found once; the top ten carry approximately 3.3%. The specimen was peripheral blood, collected before pregnancy. The receptors were sampled from a female donor with multiple sclerosis, enrolled in a pregnancy study.

This chain links TRBV30 with TRBJ1-4; 10 bases line up with TRBD1. Germline CDR1 reads GTSNPN; CDR2 reads SVGIG (reference sequence). The V segment lost 3 bases and the J segment 8 bases; nucleotides outside the gene matches: 6. The CDR3 spans 14 residues. The CDR3 protein is CAWSPGTGDEKLFF. In DNA form, the CDR3 reads TGTGCCTGGAGCCCCGGGACAGGGGACGAAAAACTGTTTTTT. The whole variable domain, filled in from reference TRBV30 and TRBJ1-4, reads SQTIHQWPATLVQPVGSPLSLECTVEGTSNPNLYWYRQAAGRGLQLLFYSVGIGQISSEVPQNLSASRPQDRQFILSSKKLLLSDSGFYLCAWSPGTGDEKLFFGSGTQLSVL.

This clone came up once. The chain joins TRBV4-3 to TRBJ2-7; the match to TRBD1 covers 8 bases. Unmatched junction bases numbered 7, after V lost 0 bases and J lost 6 bases. The CDR3 is 15 amino acids. Per the germline V gene, CDR1 is LGHNA and CDR2 is YSLEER. The CDR3 sequence: CASSQESFRGREQYF. The CDR3 bases are TGCGCCAGCAGCCAAGAAAGTTTCAGGGGGCGCGAGCAGTACTTC.

The J gene is TRBJ1-5, the V gene TRBV6-6; D is possibly TRBD1 (5 bases). CDR1 and CDR2 (germline): MNHNY, SVGAGI (reference sequence). V lost 4 bases and J 3 bases, leaving 7 bases between the germline ends. CDR3 size: 13 residues. CDR3 nucleotides: TGTGCCAGCAGTTGGGGGGACAATCAGCCCCAGCATTTT. Translating gives CASSWGDNQPQHF.

This clone was counted a single time. V and J are TRBV5-1 and TRBJ1-6; a weak D match, TRBD1 (6 bases). The CDR3 spans 16 residues. The germline V and J ends were trimmed by 0 bases and 7 bases, with 14 bases remaining between them. Germline V gene sequence: CDR1 SGHRS, CDR2 YFSETQ. The CDR3 nucleotides read TGCGCCAGCAGCTTGGAGGGGCAGGGGCAGAATTCACCCCTCCACTTT. Protein: CASSLEGQGQNSPLHF. Using reference TRBV5-1 and TRBJ1-6 for the parts outside the CDR3, the full variable domain is KAGVTQTPRYLIKTRGQQVTLSCSPISGHRSVSWYQQTPGQGLQFLFEYFSETQRNKGNFPGRFSGRQFSNSRSEMNVSTLELGDSALYLCASSLEGQGQNSPLHFGNGTRLTVT.

The chain has TRBV19 and TRBJ2-7; 7 bases are shared with TRBD1. Looked up from germline, CDR1 is LNHDA and CDR2 is SQIVND (reference sequence). This CDR3 comprises 14 residues. V was clipped by 4 bases and J by 2 bases; unmatched bases: 5. The CDR3 loop reads CASSKPGQTYEQYF. The CDR3 DNA is TGTGCCAGTAGTAAGCCGGGACAGACCTACGAGCAGTACTTC.

The CDR3 region is CASSQSTSGISYEQYF. Written as DNA, the CDR3 is TGTGCCAGCAGCCAGAGTACTAGCGGGATCTCCTACGAGCAGTACTTC. The chain employs TRBV14 and TRBJ2-7; 10 bases are shared with TRBD2. The germline CDR1 and CDR2 sequences are SGHDN and FVKESK. This CDR3 contains 16 residues. V lost 3 bases to trimming and J lost 0 bases; unmatched junction nucleotides: 5. Supplemented by reference TRBV14 and TRBJ2-7, the full variable domain reads EAGVTQFPSHSVIEKGQTVTLRCDPISGHDNLYWYRRVMGKEIKFLLHFVKESKQDESGMPNNRFLAERTGGTYSTLKVQPAELEDSGVYFCASSQSTSGISYEQYFGPGTRLTVT.

The V gene is TRBV7-9, the J gene TRBJ1-4, with 10 bases matching TRBD1. Germline V lookup: CDR1 SEHNR, CDR2 FQNEAQ (reference sequence). V shed 3 bases and J 8 bases; nucleotides not matched to a gene: 9. The CDR3 extends over 16 amino acids. The CDR3 spells CASSFRDRGQKEKLFF. The DNA for the CDR3 is TGTGCCAGCAGCTTCCGGGACAGGGGTCAGAAGGAAAAACTGTTTTTT. Full variable domain (rest looked up from reference TRBV7-9 and TRBJ1-4): DTGVSQNPRHKITKRGQNVTFRCDPISEHNRLYWYRQTLGQGPEFLTYFQNEAQLEKSRLLSDRFSAERPKGSFSTLEIQRTEQGDSAMYLCASSFRDRGQKEKLFFGSGTQLSVL.

This chain links TRBV5-6 with TRBJ2-7, with TRBD1 matching over 8 bases. The junction had 8 bases not matched to a gene; V was cut back by 0 bases and J by 3 bases. The germline V gene encodes CDR1 SGHDT and CDR2 YYEEEE. CDR3 length: 16 residues. CDR3: CASSLALGGQVYEQYF. As DNA, the CDR3 is TGTGCCAGCAGCTTGGCCCTAGGGGGACAGGTCTACGAGCAGTACTTC.

The chain uses TRBV6-6 and TRBJ2-1, with TRBD2 matching over 12 bases. Germline trimming cut 6 bases from V and 7 bases from J; bases unmatched to any gene: 7. CDR3 length: 15 residues. Germline CDR1 is MNHNY and CDR2 is SVGAGI (reference sequence). In DNA, the CDR3 is TGTGCCAGCAGCCCTAGCGGGGGGGCCTTGAATGAGCAGTTCTTC. This gives the protein CASSPSGGALNEQFF.

A single count supports this clone. J is TRBJ2-7 and V is TRBV13, with 8 nucleotides matching TRBD2. The CDR3 runs to 16 residues. Per germline, CDR1 PRHDT and CDR2 FYEKMQ (reference sequence). The V and J ends lost 5 bases and 2 bases, in that order; junction bases with no gene match: 11. CDR3 DNA: TGTGCCAGCAGCGGGCCCCGGCGGGGGGCTACCTACGAGCAGTACTTC. Protein product: CASSGPRRGATYEQYF.

This clone was recorded many times. V is TRBV6-6 and J is TRBJ1-2; D is perhaps TRBD1 (6 bases). Germline lookup yields CDR1 MNHNY and CDR2 SVGAGI (reference sequence). V was trimmed by 5 bases and J by 6 bases, leaving 13 bases between them. The CDR3 consists of 13 residues. CDR3 loop: CASSLTGLDGYTF. The DNA of the CDR3 is TGTGCCAGCAGTCTAACAGGGTTGGATGGCTACACCTTC.

The chain carries TRBV7-9 and TRBJ2-3, with TRBD2 as a possible D gene (6 bases). Germline-derived CDR1 and CDR2 are SEHNR and FQNEAQ (reference sequence). There are 15 residues in the CDR3. V shed 1 base and J shed 2 bases, with 10 bases lying between them. In nucleotides, the CDR3 is TGTGCCAGCAGCTTAGGGACTACTATCACAGATACGCAGTATTTT. This encodes CASSLGTTITDTQYF.

The rearrangement uses TRBV11-2 and TRBJ1-2; 12 nucleotides line up with TRBD1. V was clipped by 4 bases and J by 3 bases; unmatched bases: 6. Germline V gene sequence: CDR1 SGHAT, CDR2 FQNNGV. CDR3 size: 16 residues. The CDR3 protein is CASSSGTGGSHYGYTF. CDR3 nucleotide sequence: TGTGCCAGCAGCTCGGGGACAGGGGGCTCCCACTATGGCTACACCTTC. The full variable domain, its missing parts supplied by reference TRBV11-2 and TRBJ1-2, is EAGVAQSPRYKIIEKRQSVAFWCNPISGHATLYWYQQILGQGPKLLIQFQNNGVVDDSQLPKDRFSAERLKGVDSTLKIQPAKLEDSAVYLCASSSGTGGSHYGYTFGSGTRLTVV.

V gene TRBV18 combines with J gene TRBJ2-5; TRBD1 agrees at 7 bases. This CDR3 has 16 residues. Trimming took 3 bases from V and 1 from J; bases not matched to a gene: 8. Germline lookup yields CDR1 KGHSH and CDR2 LQKENI. The CDR3 spells CASSPPRDSSQETQYF. In nucleotides, the CDR3 is TGTGCCAGCTCACCCCCTAGGGACAGTTCCCAAGAGACCCAGTACTTC. Filled out from reference TRBV18 and TRBJ2-5, the complete variable domain reads NAGVMQNPRHLVRRRGQEARLRCSPMKGHSHVYWYRQLPEEGLKFMVYLQKENIIDESGMPKERFSAEFPKEGPSILRIQQVVRGDSAAYFCASSPPRDSSQETQYFGPGTRLLVL.

The chain combines TRBV14 with TRBJ2-1, with 13 positions matching TRBD2. Germline V gives CDR1 SGHDN, CDR2 FVKESK. J was trimmed by 6 bases and V by 4 bases; bases with no gene match: 3. The CDR3 loop spans 15 amino acids. The DNA of the CDR3 is TGTGCCAGCAGCCTTCGACTAGCGGGGGGCAATGAGCAGTTCTTC. This gives the protein CASSLRLAGGNEQFF.

V and J are TRBV9 and TRBJ2-2, with D unclear. The CDR3 runs 14 residues. The V and J ends lost 4 bases and 1 base respectively, with 8 bases between them. Germline V gene lookup returns CDR1 SGDLS and CDR2 YYNGEE. CDR3 DNA sequence: TGTGCCAGCAGCTCTCGGGTGAACACCGGGGAGCTGTTTTTT. This translates into CASSSRVNTGELFF.

This clone came up a few times. This chain connects TRBV19 to TRBJ1-5; D gene uncertain. In germline, CDR1 is LNHDA, CDR2 SQIVND (reference sequence). V was pared by 6 bases and J by 0 bases, with 9 bases between. CDR3 size: 14 residues. The CDR3 is CASRRAYSNQPQHF. CDR3 sequence (DNA): TGTGCCAGTAGGCGAGCATATAGCAATCAGCCCCAGCATTTT.

V is TRBV11-2 and J is TRBJ1-1, with 8 bases lining up with TRBD1. Losses at the gene ends were 4 bases for V and 1 base for J; bases not matched to a gene: 11. The CDR3 is 17 residues long. Per the germline V gene, CDR1 is SGHAT and CDR2 is FQNNGV. The DNA of the CDR3 is TGTGCCAGCAGCTCAGACAGGGGAGGGAAGGCGAACACTGAAGCTTTCTTT. As protein: CASSSDRGGKANTEAFF.

The V and J genes are TRBV6-5 and TRBJ2-5, with D possibly being TRBD2 (5 bases). Trimming removed 6 bases from V and 5 bases from J, with 10 bases in between. CDR1 is MNHEY and CDR2 is SVGAGI in the germline V gene. The CDR3 loop spans 12 amino acids. The CDR3 spells CASSGDLETQYF. The CDR3 DNA is TGTGCCAGCAGCGGGGATTTGGAGACCCAGTACTTC.

V usage is TRBV29-1 and J usage is TRBJ2-7; D is perhaps TRBD2 (6 bases). This CDR3 comprises 14 residues. The V end was cut by 4 bases, the J end by 4 bases, with 17 bases between. Germline-derived CDR1 and CDR2 are SQVTM and ANQGSEA. CDR3 nucleotide sequence: TGCAGCGTTGGAGGAGGGCCAGGGTCTTACGAGCAGTACTTC. Amino acid sequence: CSVGGGPGSYEQYF.